These T cell receptor beta chains were read from a single sample in a study of blood T cell repertoires in COVID-19. The method was immunoSEQ multiplex PCR; TCRdb's version includes in-frame clones alone and lacks a portion of them. Of around 110,000 clones detected, 84% appear once; the ten largest clones hold 11% to 15%. Sequencing input: peripheral blood. All receptors come from a woman aged 60-75 years with acute or convalescent COVID-19. CDR3s include the opening cysteine and the closing phenylalanine or tryptophan. A D gene is named only where the DNA matches it firmly. Size is stated for part of the rows, as once, few or many counts, or as a class when the clone is expanded.

v_gene	j_gene	d_gene	abundance	CDR3nt	CDR3aa
TRBV30	TRBJ1-3	-	-	TGTGCCTGGAGGGGCCCCACTAACAGGGTGTCGACCATATATTTT	CAWRGPTNRVSTIYF
TRBV3-1/TRBV3-2	TRBJ2-2	-	-	TGTGCCAGCAGCCAAGATATTGCGGGACTGAACACCGGGGAGCTGTTTTTT	CASSQDIAGLNTGELFF
TRBV4-1	TRBJ2-1	-	-	TGCGCCAGCAGCCAAGATCCTGGGGCGGCGAACTACAATGAGCAGTTCTTC	CASSQDPGAANYNEQFF
TRBV18	TRBJ1-2	-	-	TGTGCCAGCTCACCAACACAGCCCAGTCCTACTAACTATGGCTACACCTTC	CASSPTQPSPTNYGYTF
TRBV27	TRBJ2-1	-	few	TGTGCCAGCAGTCCGCTTGAGGGCAGCTCCTACAATGAGCAGTTCTTC	CASSPLEGSSYNEQFF
TRBV2	TRBJ1-2	-	-	TGTGCCAGCAGAACAGATGGTCACTATGGCTACACCTTC	CASRTDGHYGYTF
TRBV28	TRBJ1-6	TRBD1	-	TGTGCCAGCAGTTTGGGGACAGGGGATCCTTTTTCACCCCTCCACTTT	CASSLGTGDPFSPLHF
TRBV25-1	TRBJ1-1	-	once	TGTGCCAGCACCCCGGGGGGCACTGAAGCTTTCTTT	CASTPGGTEAFF
TRBV29-1	TRBJ2-1	TRBD1	-	TGCAGCGCCCGACAGGGGAGCTCCTACAATGAGCAGTTCTTC	CSARQGSSYNEQFF
TRBV5-8	TRBJ2-1	TRBD2	-	TGTGCCAGCAGATTCGGACTAGCGAGATCCTACAATGAGCAGTTCTTC	CASRFGLARSYNEQFF
TRBV29-1	TRBJ2-3	TRBD2	-	TGCAGCGTCGATTCTAGCGGGAGGGATTATGCAGATACGCAGTATTTT	CSVDSSGRDYADTQYF